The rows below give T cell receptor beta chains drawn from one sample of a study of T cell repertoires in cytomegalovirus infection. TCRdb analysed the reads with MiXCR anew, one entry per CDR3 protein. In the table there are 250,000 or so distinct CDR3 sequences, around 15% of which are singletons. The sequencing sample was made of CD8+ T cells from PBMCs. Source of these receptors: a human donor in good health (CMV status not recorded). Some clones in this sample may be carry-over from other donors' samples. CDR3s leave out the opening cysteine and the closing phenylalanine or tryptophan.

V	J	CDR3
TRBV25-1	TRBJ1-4	ASSEWGHSTNEKLF
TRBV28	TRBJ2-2	ASSLDRNWGSGELF
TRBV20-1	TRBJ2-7	SARGRLAAAYEQY
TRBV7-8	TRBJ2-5	ASSLAWGVWPEGTGPSRGETQY
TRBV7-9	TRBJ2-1	ASSPPSGTSYNEQF
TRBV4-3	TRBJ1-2	ASSQDGSAGNGYT
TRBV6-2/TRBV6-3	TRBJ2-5	ASSYPLDGYTDQETQY
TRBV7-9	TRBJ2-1	ASSFGTEYNEQF
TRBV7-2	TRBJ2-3	ASSYTSGGADTQY
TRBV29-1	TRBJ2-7	SVVGGLTYEQY
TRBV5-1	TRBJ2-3	ASSLVSHAEDTQY
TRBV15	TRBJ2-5	ATSREGGGETQY
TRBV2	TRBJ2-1	ASTADSSYNEQF
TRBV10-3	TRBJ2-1	AISEAEEVSHNEQF
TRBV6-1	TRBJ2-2	ASSELGWAGELF
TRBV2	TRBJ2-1	ASSDIRSSYNEQF
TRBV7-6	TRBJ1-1	ASRSQTGLNTEAF
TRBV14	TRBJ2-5	ASSRRDSQETQY
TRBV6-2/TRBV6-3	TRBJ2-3	ASSYGSGVADTQY
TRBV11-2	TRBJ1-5	ASSVGTNQPQH
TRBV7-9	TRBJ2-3	ASSIGTSGGTDTQY
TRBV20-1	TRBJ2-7	SAYAPRQGSSYEQY
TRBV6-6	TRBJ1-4	ASSFASREKDEKLF
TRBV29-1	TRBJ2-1	SVDPNGLAGDEQF
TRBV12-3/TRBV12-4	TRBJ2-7	ASSFQGEEQY
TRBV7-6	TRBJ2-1	ASSYDPTLASGGPGWF
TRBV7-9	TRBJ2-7	ASSPKPGTGVLPDEQY
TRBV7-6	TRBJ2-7	ASSLAQLNYEQY
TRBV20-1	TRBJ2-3	SASKMGSTPRTDTQY
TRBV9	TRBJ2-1	ASSPRTGNNEQF
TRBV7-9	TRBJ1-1	ASSTGGMGTEAF
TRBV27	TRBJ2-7	ASSSGSSYEQY
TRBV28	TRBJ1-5	ASSAIRRDREYQPQH
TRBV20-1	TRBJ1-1	SAYRTGLNTEAF
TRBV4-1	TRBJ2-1	ASSQTLGNNEQF
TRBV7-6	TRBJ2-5	ASSPPVKETQY
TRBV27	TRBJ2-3	ASSSSRTKSADTQY
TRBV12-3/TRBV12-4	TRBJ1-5	ASDRTGGNGNQPQH
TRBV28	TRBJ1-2	ASSLMSYGYT
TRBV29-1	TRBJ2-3	SVGDGARTDTQY
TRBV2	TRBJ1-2	ASLVPGQGDSLNYGYT